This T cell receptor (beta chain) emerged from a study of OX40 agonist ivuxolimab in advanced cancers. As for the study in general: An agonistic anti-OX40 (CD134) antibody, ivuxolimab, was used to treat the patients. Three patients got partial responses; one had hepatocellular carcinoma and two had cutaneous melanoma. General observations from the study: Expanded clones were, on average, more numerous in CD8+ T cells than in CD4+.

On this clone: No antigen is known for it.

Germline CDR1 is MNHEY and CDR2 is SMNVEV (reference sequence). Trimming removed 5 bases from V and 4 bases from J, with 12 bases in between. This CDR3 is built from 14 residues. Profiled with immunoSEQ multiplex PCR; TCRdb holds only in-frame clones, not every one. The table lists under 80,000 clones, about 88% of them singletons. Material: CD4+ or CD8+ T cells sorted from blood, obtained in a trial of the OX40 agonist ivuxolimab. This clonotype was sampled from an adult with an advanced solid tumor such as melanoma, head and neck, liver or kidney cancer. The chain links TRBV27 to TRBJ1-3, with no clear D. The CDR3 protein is CASSPSWRGNTIYF. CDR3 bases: TGTGCCAGCAGTCCTTCTTGGAGGGGAAACACCATATATTTT.